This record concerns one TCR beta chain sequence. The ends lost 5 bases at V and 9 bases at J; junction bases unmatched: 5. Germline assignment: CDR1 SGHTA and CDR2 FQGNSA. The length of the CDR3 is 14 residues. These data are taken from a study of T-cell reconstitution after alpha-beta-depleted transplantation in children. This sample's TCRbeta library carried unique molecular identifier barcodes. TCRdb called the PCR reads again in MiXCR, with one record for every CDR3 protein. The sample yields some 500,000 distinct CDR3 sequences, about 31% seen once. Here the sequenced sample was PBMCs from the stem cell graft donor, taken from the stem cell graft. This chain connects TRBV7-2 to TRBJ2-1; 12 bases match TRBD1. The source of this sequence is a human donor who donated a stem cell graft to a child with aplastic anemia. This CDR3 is CASSTGTGGSEQFF. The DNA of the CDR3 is TGTGCCAGCAGCACCGGGACAGGGGGCAGTGAGCAGTTCTTC.